This T cell receptor (beta chain) was found in a study of blood T cell repertoires in COVID-19. Study overall: Sites in the United States, Italy and Spain provided acute and convalescent COVID-19 samples. From T cells, B-cell-depleted T cells, or PBMCs came the material, which was cDNA or gDNA.

A Seattle source enrolled patients during active infection and followed them longitudinally. Authors' analysis steps: Estimated nucleated cell counts came from reference gene primer amplification. Method: immunoSEQ multiplex PCR; TCRdb's copy keeps in-frame clones and lacks some. The V and J calls and clone size come from that table; D and trimming were worked out from the DNA. Altogether 160,000 or so clones are present, more than 75% being singletons, with the ten largest covering about 9.3%. The J segment lost 1 base and the V segment lost 3 bases, leaving 8 bases of the junction unmatched. Germline lookup yields CDR1 KGHSH and CDR2 LQKENI. The CDR3 contains 18 residues.

The source is a woman aged 65 to 85 with COVID-19, enrolled during active disease. V is TRBV18 and J is TRBJ2-6; 8 bases match TRBD1. The sample was peripheral blood. The CDR3 reads CASSPQQGGASGANVLTF. The CDR3 nucleotides are TGTGCCAGCTCACCCCAACAGGGGGGCGCATCTGGGGCCAACGTCCTGACTTTC.